Listed below are T cell receptor beta chains from one sample, sequenced in a study of post-analysis software for immune sequencing data. TCRdb re-analysed the PCR reads in MiXCR, keeping a single row per CDR3 protein. The sample lists about 560,000 distinct CDR3 sequences; roughly 46% were seen once. Source material: blood. The receptor source for this set is a girl aged 5 to 17 with multiple sclerosis. Both conserved end residues are part of each CDR3. A D gene is named only where the DNA matches it firmly. Clone size appears in some rows only: once, few, many, or a class for an expanded clone.

v_gene	abundance	j_gene	d_gene	CDR3aa	CDR3nt
TRBV7-8	-	TRBJ2-7	-	CASSVRLLSNEQYF	TGTGCCAGCAGCGTTCGACTTCTTAGCAACGAGCAGTACTTC
TRBV29-1	-	TRBJ2-7	TRBD2	CSVAGGSSYEQYF	TGCAGCGTGGCCGGGGGGAGCTCCTACGAGCAGTACTTC
TRBV29-1	-	TRBJ1-1	-	CSGRSTEAFF	TGCAGCGGGAGAAGCACTGAAGCTTTCTTT
TRBV7-2	few	TRBJ2-1	-	CASSLELFYNEQFF	TGTGCCAGCAGCTTGGAACTGTTCTACAATGAGCAGTTCTTC
TRBV12-3/TRBV12-4	few	TRBJ2-1	TRBD1	CASSLRQGANEQFF	TGTGCCAGCAGTTTAAGGCAGGGGGCCAATGAGCAGTTCTTC
TRBV7-6	-	TRBJ2-4	-	CASSAGNPTTEQYF	TGTGCCAGCAGCGCAGGCAATCCGACTACGGAGCAGTACTTC
TRBV7-9	-	TRBJ2-3	-	CASTVPATTDTQYF	TGTGCCAGCACCGTGCCTGCAACCACAGATACGCAGTATTTT
TRBV10-3	few	TRBJ2-7	TRBD1	CAISGRDRQSYEQYF	TGTGCCATCAGTGGCAGGGACAGACAGTCCTACGAGCAGTACTTC
TRBV20-1	few	TRBJ2-7	TRBD2	CSAGRALGNEQYF	TGCAGTGCCGGGAGGGCCCTGGGTAATGAGCAGTACTTC
TRBV4-1	-	TRBJ2-5	TRBD2	CAGSQDPTSGGHQETQYF	TGCGCCGGCAGCCAAGATCCGACGAGCGGGGGGCACCAAGAGACCCAGTACTTC
TRBV9	few	TRBJ1-2	-	CASSVVREGSYYGYTF	TGTGCCAGCAGCGTAGTTAGGGAGGGGTCGTACTATGGCTACACCTTC
TRBV18	-	TRBJ1-2	-	CASSYSLNTDYGYTF	TGTGCCAGCTCATACTCCCTGAATACTGACTATGGCTACACCTTC
TRBV7-9	-	TRBJ1-2	-	CASSFSHADPTSDYGYTF	TGTGCCAGCAGCTTTAGTCACGCAGACCCCACGAGCGACTATGGCTACACCTTC
TRBV6-5	-	TRBJ2-1	TRBD2	CASSYSLAGGQLEQFF	TGTGCCAGCAGTTACTCGCTAGCGGGGGGGCAACTTGAGCAGTTCTTC
TRBV4-1	-	TRBJ1-2	TRBD1	CASSQVTGANYGYTF	TGCGCCAGCAGCCAAGTTACAGGGGCCAACTATGGCTACACCTTC
TRBV24-1	-	TRBJ2-6	-	CATRSSDSGANVLTF	TGTGCCACCAGGTCCAGTGACTCTGGGGCCAACGTCCTGACTTTC
TRBV4-1	-	TRBJ1-4	TRBD1	CASSPRGQINEKRFF	TGCGCCAGCAGCCCTAGGGGACAGATTAATGAAAAACGGTTTTTT
TRBV12-3/TRBV12-4	few	TRBJ1-2	-	CASSFLSRLYGYTF	TGTGCCAGCAGTTTTTTATCCAGATTATATGGCTACACCTTC
TRBV5-1	-	TRBJ1-2	-	CASSYGGGEGYGYTF	TGCGCCAGCAGCTATGGAGGCGGGGAAGGCTATGGCTACACCTTC
TRBV29-1	few	TRBJ1-2	-	CSVRPILANYGYTF	TGCAGCGTTCGGCCTATCCTCGCTAACTATGGCTACACCTTC
TRBV27	-	TRBJ1-1	-	CASSSVTGNTEAFF	TGTGCCAGCAGTTCCGTGACAGGGAACACTGAAGCTTTCTTT
TRBV5-1	once	TRBJ2-7	-	CASSLPGAAEYEQYF	TGCGCCAGCAGCCTGCCGGGGGCGGCGGAATACGAGCAGTACTTC
TRBV12-3/TRBV12-4	-	TRBJ1-1	-	CASNDPGASEAFF	TGTGCCAGCAACGACCCAGGGGCCTCTGAAGCTTTCTTT
TRBV12-5	-	TRBJ1-1	-	CASGLAPGQEAFF	TGTGCTAGTGGTTTAGCCCCGGGCCAGGAAGCTTTCTTT
TRBV2	-	TRBJ1-2	TRBD1	CASTLDRADGYTF	TGTGCCAGCACTTTAGACAGGGCGGATGGCTACACCTTC
TRBV29-1	-	TRBJ2-1	TRBD1	CSVEAPGQGWNEQFF	TGCAGCGTCGAAGCCCCGGGACAGGGATGGAATGAGCAGTTCTTC